This TCR beta chain was captured by sequencing in a study of response to subunit inactivated influenza vaccine. TCRdb independently ran MiXCR on the RT-PCR reads; one entry per CDR3 protein. In the table there are roughly 160,000 distinct CDR3 sequences, approximately 11% of which are singletons. In its sample, this clonotype was seen many times. The antigen remains undetermined. Study-level points and caveats: Researchers suggested that each seasonal influenza vaccination recruits few new T cells.

The CDR3 contains 13 residues. Looked up from germline, CDR1 is SEHNR and CDR2 is FQNEAQ (reference sequence). Losses at the gene ends were 1 base for V and 11 bases for J; bases not matched to a gene: 7. The origin of this receptor is a man aged 50-60 years who received an inactivated influenza vaccine. The specimen was non-naive T cells sorted from PBMCs, collected more than 35 days after vaccination. V and J are TRBV7-9 and TRBJ1-1; 7 bases align to TRBD1. CDR3 nucleotide sequence: TGTGCCAGCAGCTTAGACACACAGGGGCGGGCTTTCTTT. Its protein is CASSLDTQGRAFF.